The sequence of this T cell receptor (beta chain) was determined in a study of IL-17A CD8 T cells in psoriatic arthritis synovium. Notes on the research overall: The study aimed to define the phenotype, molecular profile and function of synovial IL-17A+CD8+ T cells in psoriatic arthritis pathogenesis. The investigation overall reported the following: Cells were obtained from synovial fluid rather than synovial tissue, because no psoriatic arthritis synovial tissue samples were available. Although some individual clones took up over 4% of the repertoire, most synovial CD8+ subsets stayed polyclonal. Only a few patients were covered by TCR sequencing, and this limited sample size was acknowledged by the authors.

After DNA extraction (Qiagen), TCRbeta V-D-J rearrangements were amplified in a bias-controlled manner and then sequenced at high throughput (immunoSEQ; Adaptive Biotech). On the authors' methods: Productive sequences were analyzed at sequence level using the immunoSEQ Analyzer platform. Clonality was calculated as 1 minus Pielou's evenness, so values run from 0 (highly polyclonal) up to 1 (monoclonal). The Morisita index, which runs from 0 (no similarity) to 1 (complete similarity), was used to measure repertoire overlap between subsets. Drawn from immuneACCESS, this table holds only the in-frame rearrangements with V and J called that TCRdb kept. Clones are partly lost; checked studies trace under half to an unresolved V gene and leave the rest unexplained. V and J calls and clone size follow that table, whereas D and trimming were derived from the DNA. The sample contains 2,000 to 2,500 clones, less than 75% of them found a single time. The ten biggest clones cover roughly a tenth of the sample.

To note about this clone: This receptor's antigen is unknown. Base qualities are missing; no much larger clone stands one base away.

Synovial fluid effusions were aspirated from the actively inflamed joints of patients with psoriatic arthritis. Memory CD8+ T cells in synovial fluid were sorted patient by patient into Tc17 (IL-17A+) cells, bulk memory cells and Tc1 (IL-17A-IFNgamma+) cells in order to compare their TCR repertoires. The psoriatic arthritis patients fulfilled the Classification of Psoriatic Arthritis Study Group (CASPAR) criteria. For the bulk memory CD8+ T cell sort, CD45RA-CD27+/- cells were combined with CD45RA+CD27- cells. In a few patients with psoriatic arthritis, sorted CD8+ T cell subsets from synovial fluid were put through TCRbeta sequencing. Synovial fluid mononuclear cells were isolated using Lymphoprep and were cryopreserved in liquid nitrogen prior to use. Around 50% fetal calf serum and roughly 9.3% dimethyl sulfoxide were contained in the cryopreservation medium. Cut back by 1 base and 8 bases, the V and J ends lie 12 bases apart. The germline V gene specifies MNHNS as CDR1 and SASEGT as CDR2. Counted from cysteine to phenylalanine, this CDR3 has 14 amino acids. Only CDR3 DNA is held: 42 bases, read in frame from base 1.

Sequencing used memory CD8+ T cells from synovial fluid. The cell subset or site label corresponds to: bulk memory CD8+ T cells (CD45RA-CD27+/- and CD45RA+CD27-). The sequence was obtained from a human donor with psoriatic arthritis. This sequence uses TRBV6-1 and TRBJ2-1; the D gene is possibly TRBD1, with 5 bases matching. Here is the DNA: TGTGCCAGCAGTGAAGGCCAGGGTGGTCATGAGCAGTTCTTC. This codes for CASSEGQGGHEQFF.